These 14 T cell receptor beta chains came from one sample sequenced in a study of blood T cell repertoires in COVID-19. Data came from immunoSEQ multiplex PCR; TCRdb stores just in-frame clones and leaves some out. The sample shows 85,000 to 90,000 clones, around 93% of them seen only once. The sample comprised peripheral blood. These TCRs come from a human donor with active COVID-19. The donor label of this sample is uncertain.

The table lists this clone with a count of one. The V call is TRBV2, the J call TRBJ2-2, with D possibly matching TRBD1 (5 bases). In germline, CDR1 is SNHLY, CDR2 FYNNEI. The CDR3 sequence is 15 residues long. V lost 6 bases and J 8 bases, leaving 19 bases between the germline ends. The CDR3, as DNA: TGTGCCAGCAGCGCCTGGACGGACATGCCGGGGGAGCTGTTTTTT. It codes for CASSAWTDMPGELFF.

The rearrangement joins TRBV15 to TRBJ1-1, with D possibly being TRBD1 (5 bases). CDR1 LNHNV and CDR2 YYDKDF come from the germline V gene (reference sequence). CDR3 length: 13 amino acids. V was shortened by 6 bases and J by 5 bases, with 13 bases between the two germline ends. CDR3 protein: CATREPGETEAFF. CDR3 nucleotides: TGTGCCACCAGAGAGCCGGGGGAGACTGAAGCTTTCTTT. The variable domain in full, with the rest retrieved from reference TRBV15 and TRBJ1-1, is DAMVIQNPRYQVTQFGKPVTLSCSQTLNHNVMYWYQQKSSQAPKLLFHYYDKDFNNEADTPDNFQSRRPNTSFCFLDIRSPGLGDTAMYLCATREPGETEAFFGQGTRLTVV.

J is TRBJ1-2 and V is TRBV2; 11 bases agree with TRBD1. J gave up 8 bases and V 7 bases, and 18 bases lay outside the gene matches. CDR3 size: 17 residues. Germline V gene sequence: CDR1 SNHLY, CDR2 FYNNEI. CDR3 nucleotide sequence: TGTGCCAGCACTACCGGGCCCGGACAGGGGGCAATAGGGGGCTACACCTTC. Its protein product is CASTTGPGQGAIGGYTF.

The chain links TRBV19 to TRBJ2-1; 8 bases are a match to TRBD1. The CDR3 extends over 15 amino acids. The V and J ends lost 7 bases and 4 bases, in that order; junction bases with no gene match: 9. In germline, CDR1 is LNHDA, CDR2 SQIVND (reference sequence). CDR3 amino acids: CASNKDRAPYNEQFF. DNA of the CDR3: TGTGCCAGTAACAAGGACAGGGCCCCTTACAATGAGCAGTTCTTC.

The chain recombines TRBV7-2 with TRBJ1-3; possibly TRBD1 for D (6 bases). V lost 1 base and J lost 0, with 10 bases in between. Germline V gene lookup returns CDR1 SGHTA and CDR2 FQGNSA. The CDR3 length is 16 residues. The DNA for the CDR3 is TGTGCCAGCAGCTTAGTGGGGGCCCGCTCTGGAAACACCATATATTTT. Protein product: CASSLVGARSGNTIYF.

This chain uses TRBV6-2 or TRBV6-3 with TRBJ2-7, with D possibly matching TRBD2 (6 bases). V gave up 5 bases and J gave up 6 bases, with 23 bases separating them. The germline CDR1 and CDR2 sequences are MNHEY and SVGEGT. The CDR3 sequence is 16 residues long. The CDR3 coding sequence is TGTGCCAGCAGTGCCGAATCGAGAGGCGCCGGGAGCGAGCAGTACTTC. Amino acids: CASSAESRGAGSEQYF.

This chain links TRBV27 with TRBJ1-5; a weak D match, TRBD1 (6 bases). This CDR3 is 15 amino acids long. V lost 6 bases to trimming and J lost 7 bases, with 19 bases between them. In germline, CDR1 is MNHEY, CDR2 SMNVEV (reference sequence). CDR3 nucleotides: TGTGCCAGCAGCCCACAGGGTCTAGGGAGCCAGCCCCAGCATTTT. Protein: CASSPQGLGSQPQHF.

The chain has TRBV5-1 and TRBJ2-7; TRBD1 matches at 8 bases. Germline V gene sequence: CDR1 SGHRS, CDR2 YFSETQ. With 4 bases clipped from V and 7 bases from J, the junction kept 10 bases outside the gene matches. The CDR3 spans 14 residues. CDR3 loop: CASSDRDRTTEQYF. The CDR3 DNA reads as TGCGCCAGCAGCGACCGGGACAGGACCACAGAGCAGTACTTC.

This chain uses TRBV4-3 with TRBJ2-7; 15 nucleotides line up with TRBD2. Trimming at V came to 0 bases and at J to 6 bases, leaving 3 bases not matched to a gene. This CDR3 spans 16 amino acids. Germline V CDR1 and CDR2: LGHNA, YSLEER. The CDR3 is CASSQEPGLAGGEQYF. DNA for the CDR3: TGCGCCAGCAGCCAAGAGCCGGGACTAGCGGGAGGCGAGCAGTACTTC.

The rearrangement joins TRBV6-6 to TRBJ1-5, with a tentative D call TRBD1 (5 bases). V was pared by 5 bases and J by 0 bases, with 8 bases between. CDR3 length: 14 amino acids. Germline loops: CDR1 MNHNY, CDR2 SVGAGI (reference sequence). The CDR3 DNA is TGTGCCAGCAGTCAGACAGCTAGCAATCAGCCCCAGCATTTT. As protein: CASSQTASNQPQHF.

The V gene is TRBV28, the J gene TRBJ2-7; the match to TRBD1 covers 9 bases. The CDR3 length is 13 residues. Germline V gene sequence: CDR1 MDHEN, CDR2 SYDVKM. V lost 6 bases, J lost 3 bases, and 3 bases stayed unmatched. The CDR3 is CASSRQGGYEQYF. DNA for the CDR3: TGTGCCAGCAGCCGACAGGGGGGCTACGAGCAGTACTTC.

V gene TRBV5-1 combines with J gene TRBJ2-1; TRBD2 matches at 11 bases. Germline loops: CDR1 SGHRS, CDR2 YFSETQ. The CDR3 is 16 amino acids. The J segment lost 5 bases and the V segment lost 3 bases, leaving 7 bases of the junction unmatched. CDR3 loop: CASSWNVAGGNNEQFF. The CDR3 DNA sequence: TGCGCCAGCAGCTGGAATGTAGCGGGGGGGAACAATGAGCAGTTCTTC.

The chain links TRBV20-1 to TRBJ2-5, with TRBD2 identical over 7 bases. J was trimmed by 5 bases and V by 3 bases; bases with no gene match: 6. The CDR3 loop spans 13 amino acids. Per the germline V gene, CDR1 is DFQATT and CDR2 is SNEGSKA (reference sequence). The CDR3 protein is CSASFLAVETQYF. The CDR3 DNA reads TGCAGTGCTAGTTTTCTAGCGGTGGAGACCCAGTACTTC.

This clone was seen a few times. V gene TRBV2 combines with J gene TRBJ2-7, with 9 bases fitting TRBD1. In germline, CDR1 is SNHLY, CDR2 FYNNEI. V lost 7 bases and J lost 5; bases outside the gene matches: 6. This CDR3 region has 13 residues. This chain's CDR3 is CASIRDRDHEQYF. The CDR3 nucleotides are TGTGCCAGCATCAGGGACAGGGATCACGAGCAGTACTTC.